The rows below give T cell receptor beta chains drawn from one sample of a study of T cell responses to AZD1222 COVID-19 vaccine. Using immunoSEQ multiplex PCR, the repertoire was profiled, and TCRdb retains in-frame clones only, with some absent. The profile covers about 83,000 clones, with 88% appearing a single time and 4.7% taken by the ten largest. This material consisted of peripheral blood, taken on day 0 of MenACWY control vaccination. All receptors derive from an adult in good health. Both conserved end residues are part of each CDR3. The D gene is left open where the match is weak. Some rows mark clone size as missing; the rest say once, few, many or name a class of expanded clone.

length	size	D	V	J	CDR3	DNA
13	.	.	TRBV19	TRBJ1-1	CASSIDMASEAFF	TGTGCCAGTAGTATAGATATGGCTTCTGAAGCTTTCTTT
14	.	.	TRBV10-1	TRBJ2-6	CASSESSGANVLTF	TGCGCCAGCAGTGAATCGTCTGGGGCCAACGTCCTGACTTTC
15	.	.	TRBV7-2	TRBJ2-1	CASSSRATGTSEQFF	TGTGCCAGCAGCTCCCGTGCTACTGGGACAAGTGAGCAGTTCTTC
14	.	.	TRBV18	TRBJ2-7	CASSPRQGRDKQYF	TGTGCCAGCTCACCGAGGCAGGGGAGGGATAAGCAGTACTTC
13	.	.	TRBV6-6	TRBJ2-2	CASSYSPTGELFF	TGTGCCAGCAGTTACTCTCCAACCGGGGAGCTGTTTTTT
14	.	TRBD2	TRBV27	TRBJ2-7	CASRTSGMPYEQYF	TGTGCCAGCAGGACTAGCGGGATGCCCTACGAGCAGTACTTC
15	.	.	TRBV19	TRBJ2-7	CASSKGSDSSYEQYF	TGTGCCAGTAGTAAGGGTTCGGACAGTTCCTACGAGCAGTACTTC
19	.	TRBD1	TRBV28	TRBJ2-2	CASSVPGQGSPSWTGELFF	TGTGCCAGCAGTGTCCCGGGACAGGGGTCCCCTAGTTGGACCGGGGAGCTGTTTTTT
14	.	.	TRBV25-1	TRBJ2-5	CASSEGGRPETQYF	TGTGCCAGCAGTGAAGGCGGACGGCCGGAGACCCAGTACTTC
14	.	.	TRBV5-1	TRBJ1-1	CASSLTRENTEAFF	TGCGCCAGCAGCTTGACCAGAGAGAACACTGAAGCTTTCTTT
15	.	TRBD2	TRBV5-6	TRBJ2-5	CASSFSSGRRETQYF	TGTGCCAGCAGCTTTTCGAGCGGGAGGAGGGAGACCCAGTACTTC
17	.	.	TRBV19	TRBJ2-2	CASSMGWGGANTGELFF	TGTGCCAGTAGTATGGGTTGGGGCGGGGCGAACACCGGGGAGCTGTTTTTT
15	.	TRBD1	TRBV28	TRBJ1-6	CASSLWQGDNSPLHF	TGTGCCAGCAGTTTATGGCAGGGGGACAATTCACCCCTCCACTTT
15	.	.	TRBV9	TRBJ2-2	CASSASGANTGELFF	TGTGCCAGCAGCGCGTCCGGGGCTAACACCGGGGAGCTGTTTTTT
15	once	TRBD1	TRBV19	TRBJ1-5	CASSHRTGENQPQHF	TGTGCCAGTAGTCACAGGACAGGGGAGAATCAGCCCCAGCATTTT
17	.	.	TRBV18	TRBJ2-3	CASSPPSPGGSTDTQYF	TGTGCCAGCTCACCACCTTCGCCAGGGGGGAGCACAGATACGCAGTATTTT
12	.	.	TRBV6-5	TRBJ2-3	CASSSGTDTQYF	TGTGCCAGCTCTAGCGGCACAGATACGCAGTATTTT
11	.	TRBD1	TRBV7-8	TRBJ2-3	CASSFGTVKYF	TGTGCCAGCAGCTTTGGGACAGTGAAGTATTTT
18	few	TRBD2	TRBV4-2	TRBJ2-7	CASSQDSPTSGTYYEQYF	TGTGCCAGCAGCCAAGATTCCCCGACTAGCGGGACGTACTACGAGCAGTACTTC
14	.	.	TRBV7-2	TRBJ2-7	CASSPHLTNYEQYF	TGTGCCAGCAGCCCCCATCTCACCAACTACGAGCAGTACTTC